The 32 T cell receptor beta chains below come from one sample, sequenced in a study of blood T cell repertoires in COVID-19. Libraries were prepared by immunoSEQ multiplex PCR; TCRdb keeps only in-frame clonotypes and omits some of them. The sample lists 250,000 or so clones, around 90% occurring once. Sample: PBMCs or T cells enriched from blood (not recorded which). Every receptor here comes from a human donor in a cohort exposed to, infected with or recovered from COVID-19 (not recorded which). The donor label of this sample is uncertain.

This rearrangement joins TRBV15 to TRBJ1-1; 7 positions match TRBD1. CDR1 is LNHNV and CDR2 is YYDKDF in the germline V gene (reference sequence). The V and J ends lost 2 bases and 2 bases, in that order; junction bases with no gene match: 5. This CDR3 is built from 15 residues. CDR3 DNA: TGTGCCACCAGCAGACGTCGAGGGGGCAACACTGAAGCTTTCTTT. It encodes CATSRRRGGNTEAFF.

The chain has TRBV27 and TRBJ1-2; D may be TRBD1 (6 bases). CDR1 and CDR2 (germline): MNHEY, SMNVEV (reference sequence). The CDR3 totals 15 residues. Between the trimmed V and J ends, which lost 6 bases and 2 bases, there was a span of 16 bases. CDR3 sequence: CASRLLGQRNYGYTF. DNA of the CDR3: TGTGCCAGCAGACTTCTTGGACAGAGAAACTATGGCTACACCTTC.

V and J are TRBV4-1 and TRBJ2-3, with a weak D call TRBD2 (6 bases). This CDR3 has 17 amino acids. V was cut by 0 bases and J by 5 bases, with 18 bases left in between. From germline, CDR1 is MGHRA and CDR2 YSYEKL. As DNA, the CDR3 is TGCGCCAGCAGCCAAGATCCAGGGCGGGGCCTAGGAGATACGCAGTATTTT. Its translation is CASSQDPGRGLGDTQYF.

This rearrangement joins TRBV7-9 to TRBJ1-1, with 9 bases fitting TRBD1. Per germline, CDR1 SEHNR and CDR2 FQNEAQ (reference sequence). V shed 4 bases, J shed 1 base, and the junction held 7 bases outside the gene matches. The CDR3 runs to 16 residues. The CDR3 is CASSSHRGRGNTEAFF. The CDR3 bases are TGTGCCAGCAGCTCCCACAGGGGGCGAGGGAACACTGAAGCTTTCTTT.

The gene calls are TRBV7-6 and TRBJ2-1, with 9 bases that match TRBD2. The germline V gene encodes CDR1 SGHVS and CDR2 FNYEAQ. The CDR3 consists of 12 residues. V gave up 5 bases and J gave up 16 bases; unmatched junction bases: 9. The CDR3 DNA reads TGTGCCAGCAGCCTAGGGGGGACTAGCCAATTCTTC. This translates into CASSLGGTSQFF.

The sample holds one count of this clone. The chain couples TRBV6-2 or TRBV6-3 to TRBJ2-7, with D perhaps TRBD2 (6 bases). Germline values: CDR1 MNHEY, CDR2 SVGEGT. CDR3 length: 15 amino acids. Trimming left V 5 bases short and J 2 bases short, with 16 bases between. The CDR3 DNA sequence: TGTGCCAGCAGTCCCCGGGACTTCCTGACCTACGAGCAGTACTTC. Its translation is CASSPRDFLTYEQYF.

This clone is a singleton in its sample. CDR3 sequence: CASSFPNREISLGNEQFF. In DNA form, the CDR3 reads TGTGCCAGCAGCTTCCCAAACAGGGAAATCTCTCTGGGCAATGAGCAGTTCTTC. The V call is TRBV7-9, the J call TRBJ2-1, with D possibly being TRBD1 (6 bases). This CDR3 has 18 residues. Trimming removed 3 bases at V and 6 bases at J, with 24 bases between. Germline CDR1 SEHNR, CDR2 FQNEAQ (reference sequence).

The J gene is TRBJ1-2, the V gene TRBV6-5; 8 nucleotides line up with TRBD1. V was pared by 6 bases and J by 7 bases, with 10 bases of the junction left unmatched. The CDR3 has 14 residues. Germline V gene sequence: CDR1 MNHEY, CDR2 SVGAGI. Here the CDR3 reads CASSKGRGLGGYTF. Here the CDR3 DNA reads TGTGCCAGCAGCAAAGGCAGGGGGCTAGGTGGCTACACCTTC.

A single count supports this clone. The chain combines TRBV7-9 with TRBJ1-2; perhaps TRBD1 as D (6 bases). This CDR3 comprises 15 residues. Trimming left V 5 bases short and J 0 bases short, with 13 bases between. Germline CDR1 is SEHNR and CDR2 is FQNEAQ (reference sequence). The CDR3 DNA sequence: TGTGCCAGCAGCCAAAAGACAGGCGCTAACTATGGCTACACCTTC. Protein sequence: CASSQKTGANYGYTF.

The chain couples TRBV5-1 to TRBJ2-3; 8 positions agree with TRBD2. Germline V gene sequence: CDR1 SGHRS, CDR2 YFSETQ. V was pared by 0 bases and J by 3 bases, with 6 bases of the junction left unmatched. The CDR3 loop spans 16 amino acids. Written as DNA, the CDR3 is TGCGCCAGCAGCTTGGTGGCGGGGGGTGGTACAGATACGCAGTATTTT. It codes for CASSLVAGGGTDTQYF.

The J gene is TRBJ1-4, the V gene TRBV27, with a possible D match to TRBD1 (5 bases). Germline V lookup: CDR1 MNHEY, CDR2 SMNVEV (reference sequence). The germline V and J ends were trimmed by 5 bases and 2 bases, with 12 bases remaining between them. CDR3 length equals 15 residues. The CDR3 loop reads CASSVGHPTNEKLFF. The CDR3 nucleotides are TGTGCCAGCAGTGTCGGACACCCCACTAATGAAAAACTGTTTTTT.

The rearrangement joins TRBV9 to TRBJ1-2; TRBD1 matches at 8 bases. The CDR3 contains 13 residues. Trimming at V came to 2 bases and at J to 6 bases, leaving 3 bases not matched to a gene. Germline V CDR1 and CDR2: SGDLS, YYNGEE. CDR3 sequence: CASSVGTGDGYTF. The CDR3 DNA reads TGTGCCAGCAGCGTGGGGACAGGCGATGGCTACACCTTC.

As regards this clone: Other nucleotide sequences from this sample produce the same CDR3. CDR3 bases: TGTGCCAGCAGTACAGGACAGGGGAGCACTGAAGCTTTCTTT. Amino acids: CASSTGQGSTEAFF. The chain couples TRBV7-9 to TRBJ1-1; 9 nucleotides line up with TRBD1. The CDR3 runs to 14 residues. Germline assignment: CDR1 SEHNR and CDR2 FQNEAQ (reference sequence). V trimming: 6 bases; J trimming: 4 bases; junction bases outside the gene matches: 6.

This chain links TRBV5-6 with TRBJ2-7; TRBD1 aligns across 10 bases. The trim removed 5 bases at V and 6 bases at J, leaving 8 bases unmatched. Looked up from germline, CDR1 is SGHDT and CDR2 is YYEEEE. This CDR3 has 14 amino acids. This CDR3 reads CASSWDRGVVEQYF. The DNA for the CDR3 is TGTGCCAGCAGTTGGGACAGGGGCGTAGTCGAGCAGTACTTC. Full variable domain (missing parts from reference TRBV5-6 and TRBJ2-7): DAGVTQSPTHLIKTRGQQVTLRCSPKSGHDTVSWYQQALGQGPQFIFQYYEEEERQRGNFPDRFSGHQFPNYSSELNVNALLLGDSALYLCASSWDRGVVEQYFGPGTRLTVT.

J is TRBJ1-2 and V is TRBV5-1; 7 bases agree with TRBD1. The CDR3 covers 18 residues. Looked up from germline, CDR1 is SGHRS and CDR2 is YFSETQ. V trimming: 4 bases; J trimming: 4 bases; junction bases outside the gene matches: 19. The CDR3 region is CASSSGHLPRTGVYGYTF. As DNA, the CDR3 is TGCGCCAGCAGCAGTGGCCATCTCCCGAGGACAGGCGTCTATGGCTACACCTTC.

This chain's CDR3 is CASSPRDRPNTEAFF. CDR3 bases: TGTGCCAGCTCACCTAGGGACAGGCCGAACACTGAAGCTTTCTTT. The V gene is TRBV18, the J gene TRBJ1-1; TRBD1 matches at 8 bases. Per germline, CDR1 KGHSH and CDR2 LQKENI. Trimming at V came to 3 bases and at J to 1 base, leaving 4 bases not matched to a gene. The CDR3 sequence is 15 residues long.

CDR3 DNA: TGTGCCAGCAGCGTAACCCCGAACTCGGGACAGAGAACCTACGAGCAGTACTTC. Encoded protein: CASSVTPNSGQRTYEQYF. This chain links TRBV9 with TRBJ2-7; 7 nucleotides agree with TRBD1. The CDR3 length is 18 residues. V shed 1 base, J shed 2 bases, and the junction held 15 bases outside the gene matches. CDR1 and CDR2 (germline): SGDLS, YYNGEE.

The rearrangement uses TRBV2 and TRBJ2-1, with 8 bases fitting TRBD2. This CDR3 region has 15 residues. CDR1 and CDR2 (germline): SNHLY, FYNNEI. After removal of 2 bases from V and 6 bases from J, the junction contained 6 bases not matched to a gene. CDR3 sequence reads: CASSERGGLTNEQFF. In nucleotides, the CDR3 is TGTGCCAGCAGTGAACGGGGGGGCCTTACCAATGAGCAGTTCTTC.

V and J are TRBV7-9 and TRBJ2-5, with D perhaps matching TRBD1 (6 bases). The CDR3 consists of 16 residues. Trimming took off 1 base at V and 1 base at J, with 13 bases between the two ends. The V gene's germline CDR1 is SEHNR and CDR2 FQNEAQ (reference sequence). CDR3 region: CASSLVAPGAQETQYF. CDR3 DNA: TGTGCCAGCAGCTTAGTGGCCCCAGGGGCCCAAGAGACCCAGTACTTC.

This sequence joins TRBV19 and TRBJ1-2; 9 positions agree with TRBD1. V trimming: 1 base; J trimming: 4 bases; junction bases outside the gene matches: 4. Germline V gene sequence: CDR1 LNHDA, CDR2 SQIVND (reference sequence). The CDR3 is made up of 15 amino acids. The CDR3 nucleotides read TGTGCCAGTAGTATAGGCACAGGGGGCGGCTATGGCTACACCTTC. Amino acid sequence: CASSIGTGGGYGYTF. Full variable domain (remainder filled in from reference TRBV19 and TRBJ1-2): DGGITQSPKYLFRKEGQNVTLSCEQNLNHDAMYWYRQDPGQGLRLIYYSQIVNDFQKGDIAEGYSVSREKKESFPLTVTSAQKNPTAFYLCASSIGTGGGYGYTFGSGTRLTVV.

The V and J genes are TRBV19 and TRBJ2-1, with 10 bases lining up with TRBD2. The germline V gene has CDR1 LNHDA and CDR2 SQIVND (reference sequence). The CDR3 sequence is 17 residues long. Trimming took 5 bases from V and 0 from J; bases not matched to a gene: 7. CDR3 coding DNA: TGTGCCAGTAGTCATAGCGGGGGGCGGAGCTCCTACAATGAGCAGTTCTTC. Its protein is CASSHSGGRSSYNEQFF.

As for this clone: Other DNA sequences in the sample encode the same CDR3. CDR3 nucleotide sequence: TGTGCCAGCAGTTACGAGGATAGGGGGAATTCACCCCTCCACTTT. Translated: CASSYEDRGNSPLHF. This chain uses TRBV6-5 with TRBJ1-6, with D possibly TRBD1 on 6 matching bases. Germline assignment: CDR1 MNHEY and CDR2 SVGAGI. With 2 bases removed from V and 7 bases from J, the gap between germline ends came to 12 bases. The CDR3 length is 15 residues.

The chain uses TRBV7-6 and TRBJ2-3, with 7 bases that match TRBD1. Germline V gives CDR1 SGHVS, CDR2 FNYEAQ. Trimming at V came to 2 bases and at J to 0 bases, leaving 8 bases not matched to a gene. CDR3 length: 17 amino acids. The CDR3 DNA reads TGTGCCAGCAGCTTAAACTGGGACAGCCCTAGCACAGATACGCAGTATTTT. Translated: CASSLNWDSPSTDTQYF. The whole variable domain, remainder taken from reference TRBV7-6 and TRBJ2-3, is GAGVSQSPRYKVTKRGQDVALRCDPISGHVSLYWYRQALGQGPEFLTYFNYEAQQDKSGLPNDRFSAERPEGSISTLTIQRTEQRDSAMYRCASSLNWDSPSTDTQYFGPGTRLTVL.

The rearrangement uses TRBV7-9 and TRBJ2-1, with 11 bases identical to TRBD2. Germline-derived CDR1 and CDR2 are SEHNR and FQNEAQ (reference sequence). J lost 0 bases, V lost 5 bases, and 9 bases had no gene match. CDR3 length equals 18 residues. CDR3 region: CASSRRRLAGISYNEQFF. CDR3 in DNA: TGTGCCAGCAGCCGCAGACGACTAGCGGGGATCTCCTACAATGAGCAGTTCTTC.

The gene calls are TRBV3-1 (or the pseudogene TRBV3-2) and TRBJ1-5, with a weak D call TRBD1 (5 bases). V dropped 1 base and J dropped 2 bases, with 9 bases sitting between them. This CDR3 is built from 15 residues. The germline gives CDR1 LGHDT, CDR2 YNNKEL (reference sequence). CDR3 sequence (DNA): TGTGCCAGCAGCCAAGGCCAGGGTGGCAATCAGCCCCAGCATTTT. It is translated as CASSQGQGGNQPQHF.

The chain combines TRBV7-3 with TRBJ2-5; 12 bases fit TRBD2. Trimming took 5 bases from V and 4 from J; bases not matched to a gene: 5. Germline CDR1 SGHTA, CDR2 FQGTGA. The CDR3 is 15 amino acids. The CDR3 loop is CASSPSGGAGETQYF. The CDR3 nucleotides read TGTGCCAGCAGCCCTAGCGGGGGGGCCGGAGAGACCCAGTACTTC.

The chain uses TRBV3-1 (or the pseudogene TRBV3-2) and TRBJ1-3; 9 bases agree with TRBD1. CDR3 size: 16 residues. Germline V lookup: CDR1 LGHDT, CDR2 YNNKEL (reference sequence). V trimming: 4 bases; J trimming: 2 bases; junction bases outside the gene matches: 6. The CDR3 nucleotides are TGTGCCAGCAGCCCAAGGACAGGGGTGCCTGGAAACACCATATATTTT. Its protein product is CASSPRTGVPGNTIYF.

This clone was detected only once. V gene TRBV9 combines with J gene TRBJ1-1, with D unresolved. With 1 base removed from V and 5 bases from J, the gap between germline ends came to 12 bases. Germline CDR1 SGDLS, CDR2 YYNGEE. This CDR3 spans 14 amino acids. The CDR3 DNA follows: TGTGCCAGCAGCGTAACTATGGATGTAACTGAAGCTTTCTTT. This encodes CASSVTMDVTEAFF.

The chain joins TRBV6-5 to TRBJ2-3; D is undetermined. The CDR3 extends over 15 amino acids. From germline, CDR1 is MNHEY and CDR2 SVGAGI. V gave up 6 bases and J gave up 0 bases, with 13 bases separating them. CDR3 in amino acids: CASSAPVSSTDTQYF. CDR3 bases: TGTGCCAGCAGCGCCCCGGTTTCTAGCACAGATACGCAGTATTTT.

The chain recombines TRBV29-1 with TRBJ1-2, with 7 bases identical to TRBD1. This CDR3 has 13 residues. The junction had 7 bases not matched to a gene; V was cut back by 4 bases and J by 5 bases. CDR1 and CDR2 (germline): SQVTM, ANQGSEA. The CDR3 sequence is CSVARDSGYGYTF. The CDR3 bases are TGCAGCGTTGCTAGGGACAGCGGGTATGGCTACACCTTC.

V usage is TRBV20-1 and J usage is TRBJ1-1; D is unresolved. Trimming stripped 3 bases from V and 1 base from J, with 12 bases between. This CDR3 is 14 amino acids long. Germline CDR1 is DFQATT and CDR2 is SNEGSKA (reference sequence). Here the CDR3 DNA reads TGCAGTGCTAGTTATTCATACTGGAACACTGAAGCTTTCTTT. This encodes CSASYSYWNTEAFF.

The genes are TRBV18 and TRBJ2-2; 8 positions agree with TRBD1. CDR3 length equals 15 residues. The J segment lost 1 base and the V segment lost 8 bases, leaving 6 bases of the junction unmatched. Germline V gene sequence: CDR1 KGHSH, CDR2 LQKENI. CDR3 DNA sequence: TGTGCCAGCCCCGGACAGGGACAGAACACCGGGGAGCTGTTTTTT. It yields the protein CASPGQGQNTGELFF. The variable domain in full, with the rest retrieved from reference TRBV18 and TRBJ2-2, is NAGVMQNPRHLVRRRGQEARLRCSPMKGHSHVYWYRQLPEEGLKFMVYLQKENIIDESGMPKERFSAEFPKEGPSILRIQQVVRGDSAAYFCASPGQGQNTGELFFGEGSRLTVL.